The T cell receptor (beta chain) under discussion was sequenced for a study of OX40 agonist ivuxolimab in advanced cancers. Across the study: Every patient in dose escalation had hepatocellular carcinoma, melanoma, renal cell or head and neck cancer. Earlier anti-PD-1, anti-PD-L1 or anti-CTLA-4 therapy was permitted; 30% to 50% had received some.

The CDR3 consists of 15 residues. V lost 0 bases and J 6 bases, leaving 13 bases between the germline ends. The germline V gene has CDR1 SGDLS and CDR2 YYNGEE. Whole-study findings and limits: There was clonal expansion of CD4+ and CD8+ blood T cells by week 6 at 0.1 to 3.0 mg/kg.

Method: immunoSEQ multiplex PCR; TCRdb's copy keeps in-frame clones and lacks some. The sample consists of about 64,000 clones, about 81% of them appearing once. For this clone: Its antigen remains unidentified.

The rearrangement uses TRBV9 and TRBJ2-1; D is uncertain. The starting material was CD4+ or CD8+ T cells sorted from blood, obtained in a trial of the OX40 agonist ivuxolimab. The source is an adult with an advanced solid tumor such as melanoma, head and neck, liver or kidney cancer. The DNA for the CDR3 is TGTGCCAGCAGCGTAGCGTCCCGGTGGGGCAATGAGCAGTTCTTC. Its protein is CASSVASRWGNEQFF.